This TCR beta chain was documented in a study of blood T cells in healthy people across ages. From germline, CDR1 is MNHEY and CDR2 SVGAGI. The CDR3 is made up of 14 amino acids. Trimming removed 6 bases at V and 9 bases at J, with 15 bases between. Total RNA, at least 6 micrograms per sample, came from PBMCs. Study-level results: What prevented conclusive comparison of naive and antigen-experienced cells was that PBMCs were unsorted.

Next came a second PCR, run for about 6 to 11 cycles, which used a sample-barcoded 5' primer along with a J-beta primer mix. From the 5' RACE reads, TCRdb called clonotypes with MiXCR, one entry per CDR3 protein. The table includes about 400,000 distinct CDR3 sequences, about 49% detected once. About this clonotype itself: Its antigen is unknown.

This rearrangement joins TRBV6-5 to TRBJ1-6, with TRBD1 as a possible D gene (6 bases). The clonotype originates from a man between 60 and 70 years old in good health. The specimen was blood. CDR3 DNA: TGTGCCAGCAGACCCGGGGGGGCGGGTTCACCCCTCCACTTT. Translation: CASRPGGAGSPLHF.